This T cell receptor (beta chain) was retrieved from a study of T-cell reconstitution after alpha-beta-depleted transplantation in children. Unique molecular identifiers featured in how the TCRbeta library was prepared. One entry per CDR3 protein, called by TCRdb with MiXCR from the PCR reads. The data hold just over 350,000 distinct CDR3 sequences, with 13% observed a single time. The CDR3 spans 12 residues. Germline lookup yields CDR1 SQVTM and CDR2 ANQGSEA. The V gene lost 3 bases and the J gene lost 9 bases, with 14 bases spanning the gap. This clonotype appeared many times. The chain links TRBV29-1 to TRBJ1-2; D gene uncertain. The specimen was PBMCs, collected from the stem cell graft. This TCR came from a human donor who donated a stem cell graft to a child with Fanconi anemia. The CDR3 here is CSVETGPVSYTF. CDR3 in DNA: TGCAGCGTTGAGACGGGTCCGGTCAGCTACACCTTC.